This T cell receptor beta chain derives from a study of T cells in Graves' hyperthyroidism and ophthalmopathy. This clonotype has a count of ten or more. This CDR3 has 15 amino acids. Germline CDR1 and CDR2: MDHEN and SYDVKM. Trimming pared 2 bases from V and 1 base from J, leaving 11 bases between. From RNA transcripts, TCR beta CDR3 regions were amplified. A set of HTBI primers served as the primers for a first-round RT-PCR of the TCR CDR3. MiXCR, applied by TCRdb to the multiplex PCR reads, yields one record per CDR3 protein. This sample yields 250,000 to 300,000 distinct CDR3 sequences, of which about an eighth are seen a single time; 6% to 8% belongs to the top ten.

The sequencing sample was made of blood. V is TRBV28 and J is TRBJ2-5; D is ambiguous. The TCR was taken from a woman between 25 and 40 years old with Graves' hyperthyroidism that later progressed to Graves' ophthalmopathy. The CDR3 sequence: CASSLGGKSQETQYF. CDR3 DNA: TGTGCCAGCAGTTTAGGCGGCAAAAGCCAAGAGACCCAGTACTTC.